The rows below give T cell receptor beta chains drawn from one sample of a study of radiotherapy plus CTLA-4 blockade in lung cancer. Sequencing was performed with immunoSEQ multiplex PCR; in TCRdb, only in-frame clones are kept and a portion is missing. The table lists around 40,000 clones, more than 65% of them singletons. This specimen consisted of peripheral blood, obtained from a patient treated with radiotherapy plus ipilimumab. These receptors were taken from a human donor with non-small cell lung cancer who had stable disease on radiotherapy plus ipilimumab. Both conserved end residues are part of each CDR3. D genes are given only for firm matches. Size tells how often a clone was seen (once, few, many) or the class of an expanded clone, and some rows leave it out.

j_call v_call d_call clone_size cdr3_aa cdr3_nt
TRBJ1-6 TRBV2 - few CASSVFEGPLHF TGTGCCAGCAGTGTCTTCGAGGGCCCCCTCCACTTT
TRBJ1-3 TRBV7-2 - - CASSALWGGGNTIYF TGTGCCAGCAGCGCTCTTTGGGGGGGAGGAAACACCATATATTTT
TRBJ2-3 TRBV5-1 - few CASSLVGRASTDTQYF TGCGCCAGCAGCTTGGTAGGCAGGGCCAGCACAGATACGCAGTATTTT
TRBJ2-3 TRBV15 TRBD2 - CALGGSSTLYF TGTGCCCTGGGGGGGTCCTCGACGTTGTATTTT
TRBJ1-1 TRBV18 TRBD1 - CASSPTIWDRNTEAFF TGTGCCAGCTCACCCACTATTTGGGACAGGAACACTGAAGCTTTCTTT
TRBJ1-3 TRBV9 TRBD1 - CASSVEGAQRNTIYF TGTGCCAGCAGCGTGGAGGGGGCTCAACGAAACACCATATATTTT
TRBJ2-7 TRBV6-5 TRBD1 once CASSFLDRVNTEQYF TGTGCCAGCAGTTTCCTTGACAGGGTTAATACAGAGCAGTACTTC
TRBJ2-1 TRBV7-2 TRBD2 few CASSNLLAGASYNEQFF TGTGCCAGCAGCAACCTACTAGCGGGGGCCTCCTACAATGAGCAGTTCTTC
TRBJ2-3 TRBV11-3 TRBD2 - CASSDTIVAGGRDTQYF TGTGCCAGCAGCGACACCATCGTGGCGGGGGGGCGAGATACGCAGTATTTT
TRBJ1-4 TRBV5-1 - - CASSLSGYNEKLFF TGCGCCAGCAGCTTGTCAGGTTATAATGAAAAACTGTTTTTT
TRBJ2-7 TRBV28 - - CASSLFAPLSAYEQYF TGTGCCAGCAGTTTGTTTGCCCCCCTTAGTGCCTACGAGCAGTACTTC
TRBJ2-3 TRBV10-2 - few CASKERDQDTQYF TGCGCCAGCAAAGAAAGAGATCAAGATACGCAGTATTTT
TRBJ2-1 TRBV11-3 TRBD2 - CASSGGDGYNEQFF TGTGCCAGCAGCGGGGGGGACGGATACAATGAGCAGTTCTTC
TRBJ2-1 TRBV7-9 TRBD2 - CASSRRGGVNEQFF TGTGCCAGCAGCCGGCGGGGGGGCGTAAATGAGCAGTTCTTC
TRBJ1-1 TRBV5-1 - - CASSSTGTPNTEAFF TGCGCCAGCAGCTCCACAGGGACGCCGAACACTGAAGCTTTCTTT
TRBJ1-1 TRBV18 TRBD1 many CASSLQGARAFF TGTGCCAGCTCGCTACAGGGGGCAAGGGCTTTCTTT
TRBJ2-1 TRBV5-4 TRBD2 - CASSSQRGGSYNEQFF TGTGCCAGCAGCTCACAGCGGGGGGGCTCCTACAATGAGCAGTTCTTC
TRBJ2-7 TRBV7-2 - once CASSLGLSYEQYF TGTGCCAGCAGCTTAGGGCTTTCCTACGAGCAGTACTTC
TRBJ2-5 TRBV5-1 TRBD2 - CASSLGRSGGAVETQYF TGCGCCAGCAGCTTGGGGAGGAGCGGGGGGGCCGTGGAGACCCAGTACTTC
TRBJ1-4 TRBV30 TRBD1 - CAWSPLPGTGGAGWDEKLFF TGTGCCTGGAGTCCACTCCCCGGGACAGGGGGCGCAGGGTGGGATGAAAAACTGTTTTTT
TRBJ2-7 TRBV14 TRBD1 - CASSLGTVYEQYF TGTGCCAGCAGCCTTGGGACAGTTTACGAGCAGTACTTC
TRBJ1-2 TRBV28 - - CASTLTGQNYGYTF TGTGCCAGCACCTTAACCGGACAGAACTATGGCTACACCTTC
TRBJ2-3 TRBV5-1 - - CASSLTGSTDTQYF TGCGCCAGCAGCTTGACAGGTAGCACAGATACGCAGTATTTT
TRBJ1-2 TRBV5-1 TRBD1 - CASSLATGASGYTF TGCGCCAGCAGCTTGGCTACAGGGGCGTCGGGCTACACCTTC
TRBJ2-2 TRBV5-1 TRBD1 - CASTPTGAIGELFF TGCGCCAGCACCCCGACAGGGGCGATCGGGGAGCTGTTTTTT
TRBJ2-7 TRBV7-2 - - CASSARGELHEQYF TGTGCCAGCAGCGCCAGGGGGGAACTGCACGAGCAGTACTTC
TRBJ2-1 TRBV7-6 - - CASSLLPRQQFF TGTGCCAGCAGCCTATTACCCAGGCAACAGTTCTTC
TRBJ2-7 TRBV5-5 - few CASSEWGYSYEQYF TGTGCCAGCAGTGAGTGGGGCTACTCCTACGAGCAGTACTTC
TRBJ1-2 TRBV6-6 TRBD1 - CASSYNPGQNYGYTF TGTGCCAGCAGTTACAACCCGGGACAGAATTATGGCTACACCTTC
TRBJ1-2 TRBV5-4 TRBD1 - CASSLGDSYGYTF TGTGCCAGCAGCTTGGGGGACAGCTATGGCTACACCTTC
TRBJ1-5 TRBV2 - - CASTRIGTDSNQPQHF TGTGCCAGCACTCGGATCGGGACTGATAGCAATCAGCCCCAGCATTTT
TRBJ1-3 TRBV5-6 - few CASSLSELNTIYF TGTGCCAGCAGCTTGAGTGAGCTAAACACCATATATTTT
TRBJ2-3 TRBV11-2 TRBD2 - CASRRLAGGRPNSTDTQYF TGTGCCAGCAGAAGACTAGCGGGGGGCCGACCTAATAGCACAGATACGCAGTATTTT
TRBJ2-7 TRBV7-6 - few CASSETGYEQYF TGTGCCAGCAGCGAAACAGGCTACGAGCAGTACTTC
TRBJ1-2 TRBV29-1 TRBD1 - CSVETGGFGYGYTF TGCAGCGTTGAAACAGGGGGTTTTGGCTATGGCTACACCTTC
TRBJ1-6 TRBV6-5 TRBD1 few CASDTGQGAGSPLHF TGTGCCAGCGACACCGGACAGGGAGCTGGTTCACCCCTCCACTTT
TRBJ2-5 TRBV11-3 - once CASSFNSQVTQYF TGTGCCAGCAGCTTTAACTCTCAAGTGACCCAGTACTTC
TRBJ1-1 TRBV7-6 - - CASSPQGDASLTEAFF TGTGCCAGCAGCCCCCAGGGTGACGCGTCTCTGACTGAAGCTTTCTTT
TRBJ1-1 TRBV19 TRBD1 - CASSIAGTGGAVRAEAFF TGTGCCAGTAGTATAGCTGGGACAGGGGGCGCCGTGAGGGCTGAAGCTTTCTTT
TRBJ2-3 TRBV12-2 - - CASRLRFAQYF TGTGCAAGTCGCCTGCGGTTTGCGCAGTATTTT
TRBJ2-5 TRBV10-3 TRBD2 - CAIREPGLAGTMETQYF TGTGCCATCAGAGAACCGGGACTAGCGGGTACCATGGAGACCCAGTACTTC
TRBJ2-5 TRBV27 - - CASSPLGTREETQYF TGTGCCAGCAGTCCCCTTGGGACACGGGAAGAGACCCAGTACTTC
TRBJ1-3 TRBV5-1 - few CASSLLGQDWNTIYF TGCGCCAGCAGCTTGCTCGGTCAGGATTGGAACACCATATATTTT
TRBJ2-1 TRBV6-5 TRBD1 - CASSVPGQGRNEQFF TGTGCCAGCAGTGTCCCGGGACAGGGGAGAAATGAGCAGTTCTTC
TRBJ2-5 TRBV11-3 TRBD1 - CASSRRTGAQETQYF TGTGCCAGCAGCAGGAGGACAGGTGCTCAAGAGACCCAGTACTTC
TRBJ1-2 TRBV19 - - CASSPTGPEGYTF TGTGCCAGTAGTCCAACAGGCCCGGAAGGCTACACCTTC
TRBJ1-2 TRBV6-6 - medium-sized CASDSAAGYYGYTF TGTGCCAGCGATTCGGCAGCAGGGTACTATGGCTACACCTTC
TRBJ2-7 TRBV6-5 - - CASSRGGYEQYF TGTGCCAGCAGTCGAGGGGGATACGAGCAGTACTTC
TRBJ1-2 TRBV12-5 TRBD1 few CASGLGQGDRDRYTF TGTGCTAGTGGTTTGGGACAAGGGGACAGGGACCGCTACACCTTC
TRBJ2-1 TRBV11-2 TRBD2 - CASSSPSGGLVF TGTGCCAGCAGCTCCCCTAGCGGGGGTCTGGTCTTC
TRBJ1-1 TRBV6-6 TRBD1 medium-sized CASSYSGQGSWTEAFF TGTGCCAGCAGTTACTCGGGACAGGGTAGTTGGACTGAAGCTTTCTTT
TRBJ2-7 TRBV11-2 TRBD2 few CASSFRASGGAYEQYF TGTGCCAGCAGCTTTCGGGCCAGCGGGGGGGCCTACGAGCAGTACTTC